The clone carrying this T cell receptor (beta chain) was found many times. This specimen belongs to a study of T cells in Graves' hyperthyroidism and ophthalmopathy. Amplified regions were TCR beta CDR3 sequences from RNA transcripts. A set of HTBI primers served as the primers for a first-round RT-PCR of the TCR CDR3. TCRdb fed the multiplex PCR reads into MiXCR, producing one record per CDR3 protein. The table lists about 550,000 distinct CDR3 sequences, 20% to 25% of them singletons, with less than 30% in the top ten. In making diagnoses, clinical symptoms, serum thyroxine and TRAb, thyroid ultrasound and orbital computed tomography were all used. The V gene's germline CDR1 is SNHLY and CDR2 FYNNEI. The V gene lost 4 bases and the J gene lost 6 bases, with 30 bases spanning the gap. The CDR3 totals 19 residues.

This clonotype was sampled from a man younger than 35 with Graves' hyperthyroidism. Sample: blood. The chain combines TRBV2 with TRBJ1-1; no reliable D call. The CDR3, as DNA: TGTGCCAGCAGTGGGGTCGGAAACGGCTCCCCTCTAGGATATTCTGAAGCTTTCTTT. Encoded protein: CASSGVGNGSPLGYSEAFF.